This T cell receptor (beta chain) derives from a study of Graves' ophthalmopathy and Graves' hyperthyroidism (dated by TCRdb to 2016 to 2019). Context from the whole study: Peripheral blood was collected at initial diagnosis, prior to any treatment. To tell Graves' ophthalmopathy apart from Graves' hyperthyroidism, and to predict which patients would progress to ophthalmopathy, the study relied on TCR beta repertoire signatures. In total, 135 blood samples were TCR-sequenced: roughly 45 ophthalmopathy, 80 or so hyperthyroidism and some 17 hyperthyroidism-to-ophthalmopathy patients. A discovery set of 100 patients (around 40 ophthalmopathy, 55 to 65 stable hyperthyroidism) was enrolled to explore V-J signatures distinguishing ophthalmopathy from hyperthyroidism. An independent validation cohort comprised some 19 hyperthyroidism patients and 15 to 17 patients who later progressed from hyperthyroidism to ophthalmopathy. In five or six hyperthyroidism patients, the T-cell repertoires found in thyroid tissue were compared with those found in blood. Following sampling, methimazole starting at 30 mg daily was administered to hyperthyroidism patients, and high-dose intravenous methylprednisolone was administered to ophthalmopathy patients. The roughly 99 discovery patients were divided at random into training and test sets in a 7:3 ratio. Study-level results and caveats: No statistical method was used to predetermine the sample size, and group allocation was not hidden from the investigators. Most expanded thyroid clonotypes with a frequency above 0.001 also appeared in blood, which suggests that blood repertoires may reflect the immune response in the thyroid. In validation, the model predicted ophthalmopathy progression with about 70% sensitivity and 72% to 80% specificity; roughly 12 predicted patients were CT-confirmed with GO in a median of approximately 6.5 months. In cross-validation, the 13-signature model distinguished ophthalmopathy from stable hyperthyroidism with around 86% sensitivity and 81.08% specificity, while in the test set the corresponding values were approximately 79% and 70%.

Counted from cysteine to phenylalanine, this CDR3 has 13 amino acids. Only CDR3 DNA is held: 39 bases, read in frame from base 1. The germline V gene gives CDR1 as SGDLS and CDR2 as YYNGEE. Deletion took 5 bases off V and 5 bases off J, with a span of 13 bases between the germline ends. Ophthalmopathy patients had moderately to severely active disease, Clinical Activity Score of at least 3, NOSPECS grade of at least 4, and disease duration under 3 months. Patients with other autoimmune diseases, uncontrolled infections, pregnancy or lactation were excluded. Diagnosis relied on clinical symptoms, serum thyroxine, TRAb, thyroid ultrasound and orbital computed tomography. Ficoll-Paque density gradient centrifugation was used to isolate PBMCs from around 10 ml of fresh peripheral blood. Trizol reagent was used to extract the total RNA, and its quality was then checked on an Agilent 2100 Bioanalyzer. For repertoire sequencing, TCR beta CDR3 regions were amplified from RNA transcripts. The first round was an RT-PCR using HTBI primers with the Qiagen OneStep RT-PCR kit, and this first round was followed by a second-round multiplex PCR, then size selection and purification. Sequencing of the libraries was carried out on an Illumina HiSeq2000 in paired-end mode with 100 bp reads. Turning to the authors' computational methods: Reads were processed with SOAPnuke, discarding reads with adapters, uncalled bases, mean Phred below 15, or no exact constant-primer or identifier match. COPE v1.2.5 was used to merge high-quality paired reads. Each unique nucleotide sequence was defined as a clonotype, and clonotypes were aligned to IMGT TRB V, D and J references with MiTCR v1.1. Analysis was restricted to V-J combinations with a frequency above 0.0001, which covered roughly 99% of repertoires. For each V-J combination, a TCR clonal expansion and chaos score was defined as the ratio of F50 clonal expansion to chaos observed in the TCRdist matrix. Welch's t-statistics and random forest were used to narrow the features down to about twelve V-J combinations, which were then fed into a naive Bayes classifier. Thyroid-blood repertoire similarity was quantified with the Morisita-Horn index. Using fastp trimming at Q25 and MiXCR clonotype assembly, TCRdb reanalyzed the public sequencing data and kept in-frame beta chains. When rows share a CDR3 protein, they turn into one entry using the most common DNA and genes. The V and J calls come from TCRdb's annotation, not from the publication. The sample table records approximately 480,000 distinct CDR3 sequences; around 15% of these occur just once. The ten largest clones represent 8% to 10% of the sample.

As regards this clonotype: The clone's antigen remains unknown. The record has no base qualities; no much larger clone is one base away.

This TCR was recovered from a woman aged 25-40 years with Graves' ophthalmopathy. Donor details come from another sample of the same person, matched by shared clones. The material sequenced was blood. The rearranged segments are TRBV9 and TRBJ1-1, with no D gene named confidently. The DNA reads as follows: TGTGCCAGCAGTGTGACGGGGTTGACTGAAGCTTTCTTT. Its protein reads: CASSVTGLTEAFF.